Detailed here is one TCR beta chain. The assay was immunoSEQ multiplex PCR, and TCRdb's table has in-frame clones only and misses some. The sample comprises 25,000 to 40,000 clones, 85% to 95% of which are singletons, and around 7.7% rests with the top ten. This sample is part of a study of T cells in tuberculosis. Per the germline V gene, CDR1 is SGHTA and CDR2 is FQGNSA. The CDR3 consists of 16 residues. The V and J ends lost 5 bases and 5 bases respectively, with 21 bases between them. This clonotype originated in a donor aged 10 to 29 with latent tuberculosis or without tuberculosis infection. Some clones in this sample may be carry-over from other donors' samples. Input material: PBMCs. The rearrangement uses TRBV7-2 and TRBJ1-1; D remains unclear. As DNA, the CDR3 is TGTGCCAGCAGCGTCGGCGGCAGCCTTTCGACGACTGAAGCTTTCTTT. Its translation: CASSVGGSLSTTEAFF.